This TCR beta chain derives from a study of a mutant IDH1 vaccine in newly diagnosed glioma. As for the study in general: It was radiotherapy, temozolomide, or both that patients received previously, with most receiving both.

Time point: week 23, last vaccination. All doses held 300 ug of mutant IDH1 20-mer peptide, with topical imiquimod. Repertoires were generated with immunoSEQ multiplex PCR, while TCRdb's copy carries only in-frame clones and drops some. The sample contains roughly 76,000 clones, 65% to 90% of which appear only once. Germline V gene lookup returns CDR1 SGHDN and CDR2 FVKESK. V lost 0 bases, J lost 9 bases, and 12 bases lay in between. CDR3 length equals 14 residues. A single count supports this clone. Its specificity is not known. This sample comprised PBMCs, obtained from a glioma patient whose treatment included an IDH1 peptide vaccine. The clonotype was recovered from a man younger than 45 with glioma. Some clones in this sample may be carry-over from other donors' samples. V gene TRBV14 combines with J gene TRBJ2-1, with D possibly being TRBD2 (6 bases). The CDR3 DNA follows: TGTGCCAGCAGCCAAGATCAGGAGGGGTTTGAGCAGTTCTTC. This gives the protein CASSQDQEGFEQFF. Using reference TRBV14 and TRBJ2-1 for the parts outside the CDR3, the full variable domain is EAGVTQFPSHSVIEKGQTVTLRCDPISGHDNLYWYRRVMGKEIKFLLHFVKESKQDESGMPNNRFLAERTGGTYSTLKVQPAELEDSGVYFCASSQDQEGFEQFFGPGTRLTVL.